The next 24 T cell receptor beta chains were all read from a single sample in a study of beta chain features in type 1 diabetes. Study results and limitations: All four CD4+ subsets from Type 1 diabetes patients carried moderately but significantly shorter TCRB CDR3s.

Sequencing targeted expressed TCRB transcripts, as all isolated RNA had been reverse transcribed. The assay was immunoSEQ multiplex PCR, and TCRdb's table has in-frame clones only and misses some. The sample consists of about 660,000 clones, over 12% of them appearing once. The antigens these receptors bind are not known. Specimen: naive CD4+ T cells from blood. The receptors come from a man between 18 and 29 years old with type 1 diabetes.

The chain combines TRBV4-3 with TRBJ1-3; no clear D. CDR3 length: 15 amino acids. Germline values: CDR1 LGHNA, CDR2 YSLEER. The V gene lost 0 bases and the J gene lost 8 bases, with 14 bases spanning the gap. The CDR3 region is CASSQETLSRDTIYF. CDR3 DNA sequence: TGCGCCAGCAGCCAAGAGACGTTAAGCCGGGACACCATATATTTT.

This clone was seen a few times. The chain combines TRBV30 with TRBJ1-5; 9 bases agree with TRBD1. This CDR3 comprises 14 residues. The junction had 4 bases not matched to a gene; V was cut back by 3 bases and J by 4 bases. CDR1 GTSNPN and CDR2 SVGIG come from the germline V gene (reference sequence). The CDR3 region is CAWRGTGMNQPQHF. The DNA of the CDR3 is TGTGCCTGGAGAGGGACAGGGATGAATCAGCCCCAGCATTTT.

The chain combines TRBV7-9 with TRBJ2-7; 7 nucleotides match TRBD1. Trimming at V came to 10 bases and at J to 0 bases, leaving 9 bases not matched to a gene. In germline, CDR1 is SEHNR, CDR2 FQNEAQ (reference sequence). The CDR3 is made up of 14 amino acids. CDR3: CATGRDRPSYEQYF. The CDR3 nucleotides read TGTGCCACGGGAAGGGACAGACCCTCCTACGAGCAGTACTTC.

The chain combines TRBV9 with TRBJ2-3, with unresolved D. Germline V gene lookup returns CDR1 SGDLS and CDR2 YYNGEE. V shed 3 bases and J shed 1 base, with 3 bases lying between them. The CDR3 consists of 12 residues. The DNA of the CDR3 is TGTGCCAGCAGCGCTCGCACAGATACGCAGTATTTT. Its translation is CASSARTDTQYF.

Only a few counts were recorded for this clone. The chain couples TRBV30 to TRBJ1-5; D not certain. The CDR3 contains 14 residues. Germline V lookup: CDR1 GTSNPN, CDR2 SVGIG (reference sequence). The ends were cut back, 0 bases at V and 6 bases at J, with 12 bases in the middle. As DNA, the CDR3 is TGTGCCTGGAGTGTCGCGAGTGAGGGTCAGCCCCAGCATTTT. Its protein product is CAWSVASEGQPQHF.

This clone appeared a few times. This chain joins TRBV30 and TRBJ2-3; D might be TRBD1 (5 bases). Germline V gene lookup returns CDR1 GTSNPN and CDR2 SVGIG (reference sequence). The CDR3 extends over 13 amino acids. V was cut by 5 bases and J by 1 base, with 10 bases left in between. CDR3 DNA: TGTGCCTGGGGACATGGGGGCACAGATACGCAGTATTTT. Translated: CAWGHGGTDTQYF. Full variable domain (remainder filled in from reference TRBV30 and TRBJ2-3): SQTIHQWPATLVQPVGSPLSLECTVEGTSNPNLYWYRQAAGRGLQLLFYSVGIGQISSEVPQNLSASRPQDRQFILSSKKLLLSDSGFYLCAWGHGGTDTQYFGPGTRLTVL.

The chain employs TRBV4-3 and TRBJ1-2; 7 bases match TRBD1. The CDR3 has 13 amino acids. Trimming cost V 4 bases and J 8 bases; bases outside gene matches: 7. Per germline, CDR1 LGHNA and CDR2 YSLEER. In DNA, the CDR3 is TGCGCCAGCAGCCGACTAGGACAGGAAGGCTACACCTTC. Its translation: CASSRLGQEGYTF.

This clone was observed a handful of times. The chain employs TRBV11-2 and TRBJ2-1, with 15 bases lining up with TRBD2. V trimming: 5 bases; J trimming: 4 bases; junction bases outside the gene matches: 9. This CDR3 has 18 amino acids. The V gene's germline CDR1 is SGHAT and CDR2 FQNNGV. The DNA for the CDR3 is TGTGCCAGCAGCCCGAGGGGACTAGCGGGGGGTAATTACAATGAGCAGTTCTTC. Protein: CASSPRGLAGGNYNEQFF. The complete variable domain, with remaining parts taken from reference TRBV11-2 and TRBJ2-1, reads EAGVAQSPRYKIIEKRQSVAFWCNPISGHATLYWYQQILGQGPKLLIQFQNNGVVDDSQLPKDRFSAERLKGVDSTLKIQPAKLEDSAVYLCASSPRGLAGGNYNEQFFGPGTRLTVL.

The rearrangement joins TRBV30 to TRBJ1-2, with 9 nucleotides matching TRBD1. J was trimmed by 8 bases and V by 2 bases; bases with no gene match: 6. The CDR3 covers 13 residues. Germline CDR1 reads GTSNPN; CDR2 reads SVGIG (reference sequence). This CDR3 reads CAWSTGGVTGYTF. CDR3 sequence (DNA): TGTGCCTGGAGTACAGGGGGCGTTACAGGCTACACCTTC.

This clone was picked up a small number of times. The CDR3 region has the DNA TGTGCCAGCAGTGGGACAGGGGGCTGGGGCTACACCTTC. Protein sequence: CASSGTGGWGYTF. This chain joins TRBV25-1 and TRBJ1-2, with 11 bases aligning to TRBD1. Germline lookup yields CDR1 MGHDK and CDR2 SYGVNS. There are 13 residues in the CDR3. With 4 bases clipped from V and 8 bases from J, the junction kept 3 bases outside the gene matches.

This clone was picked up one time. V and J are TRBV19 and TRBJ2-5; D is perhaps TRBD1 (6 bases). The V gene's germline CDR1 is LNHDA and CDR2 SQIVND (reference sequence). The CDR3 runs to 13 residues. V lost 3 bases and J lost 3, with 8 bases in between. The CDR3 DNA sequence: TGTGCCAGTAGTATTAACAGGGAAGAGACCCAGTACTTC. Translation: CASSINREETQYF.

CDR3 nucleotides: TGCAGCGTTGGTGGGACTAGCGGGAGCGGTGGCTCCTACAATGAGCAGTTCTTC. Translated, it gives CSVGGTSGSGGSYNEQFF. The genes are TRBV29-1 and TRBJ2-1, with TRBD2 matching 14 bases. Germline values: CDR1 SQVTM, CDR2 ANQGSEA. The CDR3 runs 18 residues. The trim removed 4 bases at V and 0 bases at J, leaving 8 bases unmatched.

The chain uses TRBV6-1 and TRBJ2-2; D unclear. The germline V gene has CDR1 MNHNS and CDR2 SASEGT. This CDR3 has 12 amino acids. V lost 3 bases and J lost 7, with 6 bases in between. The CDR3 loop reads CASSDNGGELFF. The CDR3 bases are TGTGCCAGCAGTGATAACGGCGGGGAGCTGTTTTTT.

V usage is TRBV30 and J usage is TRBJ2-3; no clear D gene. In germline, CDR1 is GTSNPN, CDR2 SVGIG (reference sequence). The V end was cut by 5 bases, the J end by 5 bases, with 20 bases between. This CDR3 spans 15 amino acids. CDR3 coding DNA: TGTGCCTGGGATTCCGCACCCGGAGCAAGAGATACGCAGTATTTT. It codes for CAWDSAPGARDTQYF.

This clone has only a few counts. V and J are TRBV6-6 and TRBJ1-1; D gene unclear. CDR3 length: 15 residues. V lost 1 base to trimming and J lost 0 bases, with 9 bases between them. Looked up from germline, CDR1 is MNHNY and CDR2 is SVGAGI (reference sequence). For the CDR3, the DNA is TGTGCCAGCAGTTACTTGAGTCAGCTGAACACTGAAGCTTTCTTT. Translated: CASSYLSQLNTEAFF.

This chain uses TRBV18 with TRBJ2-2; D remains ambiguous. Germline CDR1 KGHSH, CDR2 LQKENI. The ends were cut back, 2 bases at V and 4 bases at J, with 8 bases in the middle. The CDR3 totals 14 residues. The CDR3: CASSPGSPTGELFF. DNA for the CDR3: TGTGCCAGCTCACCAGGCAGCCCCACCGGGGAGCTGTTTTTT.

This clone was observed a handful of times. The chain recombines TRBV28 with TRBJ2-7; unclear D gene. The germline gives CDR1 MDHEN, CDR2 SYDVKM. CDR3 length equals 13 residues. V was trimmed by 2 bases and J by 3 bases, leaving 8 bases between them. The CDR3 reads CASSLVSVYEQYF. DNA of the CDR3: TGTGCCAGCAGTTTAGTGTCGGTCTACGAGCAGTACTTC.

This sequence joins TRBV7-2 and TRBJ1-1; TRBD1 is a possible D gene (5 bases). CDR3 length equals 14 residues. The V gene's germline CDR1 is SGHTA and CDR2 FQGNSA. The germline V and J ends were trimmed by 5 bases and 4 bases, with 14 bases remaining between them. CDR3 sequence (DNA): TGTGCCAGCAGCCCCGGAGTGGGGGGCACTGAAGCTTTCTTT. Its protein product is CASSPGVGGTEAFF.

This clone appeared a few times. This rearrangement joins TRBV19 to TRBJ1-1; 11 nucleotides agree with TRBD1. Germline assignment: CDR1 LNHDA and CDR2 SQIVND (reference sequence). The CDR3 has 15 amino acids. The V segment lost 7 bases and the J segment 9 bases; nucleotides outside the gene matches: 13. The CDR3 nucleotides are TGTGCCAGTAAAGGTCCCCGGGACAGGGGGTGGAAAGCTTTCTTT. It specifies CASKGPRDRGWKAFF.

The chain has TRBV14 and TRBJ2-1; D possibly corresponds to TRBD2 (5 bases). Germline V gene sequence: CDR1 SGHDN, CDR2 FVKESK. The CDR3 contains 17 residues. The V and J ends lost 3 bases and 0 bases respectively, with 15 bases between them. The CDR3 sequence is CASSQRPAGFSYNEQFF. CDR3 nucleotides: TGTGCCAGCAGCCAGCGACCGGCGGGTTTCTCCTACAATGAGCAGTTCTTC.

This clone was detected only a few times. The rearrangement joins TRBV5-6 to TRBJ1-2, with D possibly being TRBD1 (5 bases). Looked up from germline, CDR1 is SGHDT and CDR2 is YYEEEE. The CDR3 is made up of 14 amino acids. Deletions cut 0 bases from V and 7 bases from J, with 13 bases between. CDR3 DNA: TGTGCCAGCAGCTTGGACCTACGTGGGGCTGGCTACACCTTC. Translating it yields CASSLDLRGAGYTF.

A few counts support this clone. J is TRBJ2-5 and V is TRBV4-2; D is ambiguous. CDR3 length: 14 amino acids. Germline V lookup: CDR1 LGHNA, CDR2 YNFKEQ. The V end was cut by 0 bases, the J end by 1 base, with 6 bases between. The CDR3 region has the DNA TGTGCCAGCAGCCAAGATTCCCGCCAAGAGACCCAGTACTTC. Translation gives CASSQDSRQETQYF.

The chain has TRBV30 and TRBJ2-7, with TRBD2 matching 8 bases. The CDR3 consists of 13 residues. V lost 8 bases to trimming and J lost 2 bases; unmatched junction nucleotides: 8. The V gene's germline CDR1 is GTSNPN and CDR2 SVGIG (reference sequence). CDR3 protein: CARTGTSPYEQYF. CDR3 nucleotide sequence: TGTGCCCGTACCGGGACTAGTCCCTACGAGCAGTACTTC. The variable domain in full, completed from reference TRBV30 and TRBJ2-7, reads SQTIHQWPATLVQPVGSPLSLECTVEGTSNPNLYWYRQAAGRGLQLLFYSVGIGQISSEVPQNLSASRPQDRQFILSSKKLLLSDSGFYLCARTGTSPYEQYFGPGTRLTVT.

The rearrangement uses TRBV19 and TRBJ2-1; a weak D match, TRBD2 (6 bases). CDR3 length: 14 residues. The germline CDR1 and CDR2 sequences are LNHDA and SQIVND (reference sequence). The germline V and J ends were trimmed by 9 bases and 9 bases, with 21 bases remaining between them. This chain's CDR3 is CASSGTATLGEQFF. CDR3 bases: TGTGCCAGCTCCGGGACTGCCACTTTGGGTGAGCAGTTCTTC.